This TCR beta chain was identified in a study of blood T cell repertoires in COVID-19. The table came from immunoSEQ multiplex PCR; TCRdb's copy has only in-frame clones and leaves some out. The profile shows around 250,000 clones, around 80% of them singletons. Sample: peripheral blood. This TCR derives from a man at least 80 years old with acute or convalescent COVID-19.

CDR3 in amino acids: CASRPGFGVLHNQPQHF. The CDR3 DNA is TGTGCCAGCAGGCCTGGTTTCGGGGTTCTCCACAATCAGCCCCAGCATTTT. The V gene is TRBV28, the J gene TRBJ1-5, with D uncertain. Trimming shortened V by 6 bases and J by 3 bases, and 21 bases separated the two germline ends. Germline V gene lookup returns CDR1 MDHEN and CDR2 SYDVKM. This CDR3 is built from 17 residues.